What follows is one TCR beta chain and its context. In its sample, this clonotype was seen a few times. Its target antigen remains unknown. The sample holds no much larger clone one base away, and base qualities are not on file. The protocol used for the library was 5' RACE. Sequencing relied on a NextSeq 500. In the TCR library protocol, unique molecular identifiers were attached to individual cDNA molecules to correct for PCR bias and sequencing error. Both TCR alpha and beta chains were sequenced, and tight co-correlation was observed between alpha and beta sequence abundances in each sample. In the authors' own workflow: V gene, J gene and CDR3 annotation of TCR sequences was performed with Decombinator V4. Expanded TCRs were defined as changing significantly between any two time points under a Poisson model with p below 0.0001. TCR abundances were normalised to the total number of TCRs sequenced per sample and were expressed as counts per million. MAIT TCRs were defined by TRAV1-2 paired with TRAJ12, TRAJ20 or TRAJ33, and iNKT TCRs by TRAV10 paired with TRAJ18. A search of VDJdb, accessed on 1 November 2021, was run for TCRs annotated to CMV, EBV and SARS-CoV-2, with TCRs annotated for multiple antigens excluded. TCRdb reanalyzed the raw reads on its own, using fastp at Q25 for trimming and MiXCR for clone calling, and kept in-frame beta chains. For every CDR3 protein sequence, its rows merge into one entry that carries the most common genes and DNA. The V and J calls come from TCRdb's annotation, not from the publication. The sample yields approximately 57,000 distinct CDR3 sequences; 9.5% to 15% were counted once. About 1.4% of the sample is in the top ten clones.

The junction shows trimming of 9 bases on V and 6 bases on J, and the gene matches do not reach 11 bases of it. The CDR3 has 14 amino acids, counting the end cysteine and phenylalanine. Just the 42-base CDR3 DNA is kept, in frame starting at base 1. Based on the germline V gene, the CDR1 and CDR2 sequences are WSHSY and SAAADI. This record belongs to a study of early T cells in non-severe SARS-CoV-2 infection (dated by TCRdb to the early 2020s). Turning to the overall study: Because TCR sequencing was done on bulk RNA from unsorted whole blood, the alpha and beta chains could not be paired.

General study outcomes and caveats: VDJdb matching was skewed toward anti-spike CD8 responses and likely underestimated virus-specific expansions by missing private and CD4 specificities.

This was a case-control study nested in a cohort of healthcare workers in London, UK, who had nasopharyngeal swab PCR tests and blood samples taken every week. Healthcare workers were recruited between 23 and 31 March 2020, during the week of the UK lockdown, and were followed weekly for up to roughly 15 weeks. This receptor was taken from an adult who was a healthcare worker with PCR-confirmed SARS-CoV-2 infection or an uninfected control (not recorded which). The material sequenced was whole blood. The rearranged chain carries TRBV10-2 and TRBJ2-3; the junction holds 8 bases that match TRBD2. The CDR3 region has the sequence CASWRGGGLDTQYF. The sequence in DNA is TGCGCCAGTTGGCGGGGCGGGGGGCTGGATACGCAGTATTTT.